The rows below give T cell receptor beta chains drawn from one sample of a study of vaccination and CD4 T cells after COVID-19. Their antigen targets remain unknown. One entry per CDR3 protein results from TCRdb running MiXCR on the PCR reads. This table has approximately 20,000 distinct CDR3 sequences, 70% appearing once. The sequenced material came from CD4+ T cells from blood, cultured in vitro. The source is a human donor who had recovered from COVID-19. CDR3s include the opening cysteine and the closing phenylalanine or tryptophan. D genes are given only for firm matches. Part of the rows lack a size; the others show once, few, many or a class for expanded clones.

CDR3aa: CASSLVRTGVGTEAFF; CDR3nt: TGTGCCAGCAGCTTAGTCAGGACGGGTGTAGGCACTGAAGCTTTCTTT; len: 16; d_gene: -; v_gene: TRBV7-8; j_gene: TRBJ1-1; abundance: few
CDR3aa: CASSLGGLVSDTQYF; CDR3nt: TGTGCCAGCAGCTTAGGAGGACTAGTGTCAGATACGCAGTATTTT; len: 15; d_gene: TRBD2; v_gene: TRBV11-2; j_gene: TRBJ2-3; abundance: -
CDR3aa: CASSLVRDPGSEQYF; CDR3nt: TGTGCCAGCAGCCTAGTTCGAGACCCTGGTAGCGAGCAGTACTTC; len: 15; d_gene: -; v_gene: TRBV5-4; j_gene: TRBJ2-7; abundance: once
CDR3aa: CASSPLSSGDYRGHGYTF; CDR3nt: TGTGCCAGCTCACCTTTGTCTTCCGGAGATTACAGGGGTCATGGCTACACCTTC; len: 18; d_gene: TRBD1; v_gene: TRBV18; j_gene: TRBJ1-2; abundance: -
CDR3aa: CASSLPRRGPSNQPQHF; CDR3nt: TGTGCCAGCAGCTTACCCCGCAGAGGACCTAGCAATCAGCCCCAGCATTTT; len: 17; d_gene: -; v_gene: TRBV7-6; j_gene: TRBJ1-5; abundance: few
CDR3aa: CASTLARNSPLHF; CDR3nt: TGTGCCAGCACACTGGCACGGAACTCACCCCTCCACTTT; len: 13; d_gene: -; v_gene: TRBV6-1; j_gene: TRBJ1-6; abundance: -
CDR3aa: CASSREQGFGSPLHF; CDR3nt: TGCGCCAGCAGTCGGGAACAGGGTTTCGGATCACCCCTCCACTTT; len: 15; d_gene: -; v_gene: TRBV10-1; j_gene: TRBJ1-6; abundance: -
CDR3aa: CSATDSRYSNQPQHF; CDR3nt: TGCAGTGCTACCGACAGCCGTTATAGCAATCAGCCCCAGCATTTT; len: 15; d_gene: -; v_gene: TRBV20-1; j_gene: TRBJ1-5; abundance: -
CDR3aa: CSAPIAGGKTSTDTQYF; CDR3nt: TGCAGTGCTCCTATAGCGGGAGGGAAAACTAGCACAGATACGCAGTATTTT; len: 17; d_gene: TRBD2; v_gene: TRBV20-1; j_gene: TRBJ2-3; abundance: -
CDR3aa: CASSESTPADTQYF; CDR3nt: TGCGCCAGCTCAGAGAGCACCCCGGCAGATACGCAGTATTTT; len: 14; d_gene: -; v_gene: TRBV4-3; j_gene: TRBJ2-3; abundance: once
CDR3aa: CASSQDRGSRYSYEQYF; CDR3nt: TGCGCCAGCAGCCAAGACCGGGGCAGTCGTTACTCCTACGAGCAGTACTTC; len: 17; d_gene: -; v_gene: TRBV4-3; j_gene: TRBJ2-7; abundance: -